This T cell receptor (beta chain) was observed in a study of blood T cell repertoires in COVID-19. Repertoires were generated with immunoSEQ multiplex PCR, while TCRdb's copy carries only in-frame clones and drops some. The sample carries about 140,000 clones, roughly four fifths recorded once. Germline V gene sequence: CDR1 MNHEY, CDR2 SMNVEV (reference sequence). This CDR3 contains 16 residues. V dropped 3 bases and J dropped 5; count of bases not matched to a gene: 10. Sequences were obtained from peripheral blood. The chain recombines TRBV27 with TRBJ1-2; 9 bases line up with TRBD1. This TCR was recovered from an older woman with acute or convalescent COVID-19. CDR3 residues: CASSFFFSGTGYGYTF. The CDR3, as DNA: TGTGCCAGCAGTTTTTTCTTTTCCGGGACAGGGTATGGCTACACCTTC.